This is a list of T cell receptor beta chains from one sample in a study of identifying expanded T cells in peripheral blood. Produced via immunoSEQ multiplex PCR; TCRdb's table is partial and in-frame only. The profile shows some 97,000 clones, 88% of them singletons. Sequencing used blood. The origin of the receptors is a person aged 18 to 75 in good health. CDR3s include the opening cysteine and the closing phenylalanine or tryptophan. D genes are given only for firm matches. Not every row has a clone size; where given, it reads once, few, many or a size class.

clone size	CDR3 length	J gene	D gene	V gene	CDR3 protein	CDR3 DNA
.	14	TRBJ2-1	TRBD2	TRBV14	CASSPQRERHEQFF	TGTGCCAGCAGCCCGCAGCGGGAGCGACATGAGCAGTTCTTC
.	14	TRBJ1-1	TRBD1	TRBV27	CASRTTGGYTEAFF	TGTGCCAGCAGAACGACAGGGGGGTATACTGAAGCTTTCTTT
once	13	TRBJ2-5	.	TRBV5-4	CASSRDNQETQYF	TGTGCCAGCAGCCGGGACAACCAAGAGACCCAGTACTTC
.	15	TRBJ2-1	.	TRBV7-3	CASSPTSDRLHEQFF	TGTGCCAGCAGCCCGACCTCGGACCGCCTCCATGAGCAGTTCTTC
.	14	TRBJ1-6	.	TRBV9	CASSTARGDLPLHF	TGTGCCAGCAGCACAGCAAGGGGCGATTTACCCCTCCACTTT
.	15	TRBJ2-3	.	TRBV7-9	CASSLGAPGTDTQYF	TGTGCCAGCAGCTTAGGGGCGCCTGGGACAGATACGCAGTATTTT
.	16	TRBJ2-7	.	TRBV21-1	CASSKVSGQGAYEQYF	TGTGCCAGCAGCAAGGTTTCGGGACAGGGGGCCTACGAGCAGTACTTC
.	13	TRBJ2-5	.	TRBV5-6	CASSLVAEETQYF	TGTGCCAGCAGCCTGGTGGCGGAAGAGACCCAGTACTTC
.	14	TRBJ1-1	.	TRBV27	CASSFGGGGTEAFF	TGTGCCAGCAGTTTCGGGGGCGGGGGCACTGAAGCTTTCTTT
.	12	TRBJ2-7	.	TRBV7-9	CASGLVSYEQYF	TGTGCCAGCGGGTTGGTTTCCTACGAGCAGTACTTC
few	21	TRBJ1-4	TRBD1	TRBV23-1	CASSHQGKTGFRGRGYEKLFF	TGCGCCAGCAGTCATCAGGGTAAGACAGGGTTTCGGGGGAGAGGCTATGAAAAACTGTTTTTT
.	14	TRBJ1-5	.	TRBV19	CASSIIRGNQPQHF	TGTGCCAGTAGTATAATCAGGGGCAATCAGCCCCAGCATTTT
.	13	TRBJ1-2	.	TRBV18	CASSPGVPYGYTF	TGTGCCAGCTCACCAGGGGTTCCCTATGGCTACACCTTC
.	13	TRBJ2-3	.	TRBV5-1	CASSLANTDTQYF	TGCGCCAGCAGCTTGGCGAACACAGATACGCAGTATTTT
.	14	TRBJ1-6	.	TRBV6-1	CASSEQSGDSPLHF	TGTGCCAGCAGTGAACAGTCAGGGGATTCACCCCTCCACTTT
.	14	TRBJ1-2	.	TRBV9	CASSPSRAAYGYTF	TGTGCCAGCAGCCCCTCTCGGGCGGCCTATGGCTACACCTTC
.	16	TRBJ2-6	.	TRBV13	CASSSTRASGANVLTF	TGTGCCAGCAGCTCCACCCGAGCCTCTGGGGCCAACGTCCTGACTTTC
.	14	TRBJ1-2	.	TRBV7-3	CASSLNSQLGGYTF	TGTGCCAGCAGCTTAAATTCACAGCTTGGCGGCTACACCTTC
.	17	TRBJ2-3	TRBD2	TRBV4-1	CASSQDGTSGPTDTQYF	TGCGCCAGCAGCCAAGATGGGACTAGCGGGCCCACAGATACGCAGTATTTT
.	15	TRBJ1-4	.	TRBV9	CASSVGGVTNEKLFF	TGTGCCAGCAGCGTAGGGGGGGTCACTAATGAAAAACTGTTTTTT
.	15	TRBJ2-3	.	TRBV5-1	CASSLGFRGVDTQYF	TGCGCCAGCAGCTTGGGGTTTAGGGGCGTAGATACGCAGTATTTT
.	15	TRBJ2-1	TRBD1	TRBV5-4	CASSRNGDRAIEQFF	TGTGCCAGCAGCCGAAACGGGGACAGGGCTATTGAGCAGTTCTTC
once	15	TRBJ1-5	TRBD1	TRBV19	CASSINRGHNQPQHF	TGTGCCAGTAGTATAAACAGGGGCCACAATCAGCCCCAGCATTTT
.	17	TRBJ2-5	TRBD1	TRBV5-1	CASNAPSLAGGQETQYF	TGCGCCAGCAACGCCCCCTCGCTGGCAGGGGGACAAGAGACCCAGTACTTC
.	15	TRBJ1-4	.	TRBV14	CASSLGAVPLEKLFF	TGTGCCAGCAGTCTTGGGGCAGTGCCCTTGGAAAAACTGTTTTTT
few	13	TRBJ1-1	.	TRBV6-5	CASRTGWNTEAFF	TGTGCCAGCAGAACGGGGTGGAACACTGAAGCTTTCTTT
.	13	TRBJ2-7	TRBD2	TRBV2	CASRAGEWYEQYF	TGTGCCAGCAGAGCGGGAGAGTGGTACGAGCAGTACTTC
.	14	TRBJ2-7	.	TRBV7-2	CASSLEFGYYEQYF	TGTGCCAGCAGCTTAGAATTTGGGTACTACGAGCAGTACTTC
.	17	TRBJ1-1	.	TRBV5-1	CASSTPSGAPQNTEAFF	TGCGCCAGCAGCACCCCCTCAGGGGCCCCTCAGAACACTGAAGCTTTCTTT
once	16	TRBJ2-2	.	TRBV5-4	CASSEMEGRGPGELFF	TGTGCCAGCAGCGAGATGGAGGGCCGGGGGCCCGGGGAGCTGTTTTTT
.	15	TRBJ2-1	.	TRBV10-1	CASSESLAGSGEQFF	TGCGCCAGCAGTGAGTCGTTGGCAGGGTCTGGTGAGCAGTTCTTC
once	14	TRBJ2-7	.	TRBV2	CASSALVSSYEQYF	TGTGCCAGCTCAGCTCTCGTTTCCTCCTACGAGCAGTACTTC
.	12	TRBJ2-1	.	TRBV19	CASSPSGTLQFF	TGTGCCAGTAGTCCGAGTGGGACACTACAGTTCTTC